This T cell receptor (beta chain) was retrieved from a study of human CD8 memory T cell subsets. UMI-labeled 5' RACE generated the TCR beta libraries. From its re-call of the 5' RACE reads, TCRdb lists each CDR3 protein once, without DNA. Recorded for this sample: about 6,200 distinct CDR3 sequences. CDR3 length: 14 residues. Germline V gene sequence: CDR1 MDHEN, CDR2 SYDVKM. Total CD8+ T cells underwent enrichment via negative magnetic separation. Material: CD8+ effector memory T cells (TEM) sorted from PBMCs. Subset denoted: effector memory CD8 T cells, CCR7- CD45RO+ CD95+. The V call is TRBV28, the J call TRBJ2-2; without DNA, the TCRdb call of TRBD2 cannot be checked. This TCR was sampled from a human donor in good health. CDR3 amino acids: CASRGLADTGELFF.